The T cell receptor (beta chain) under discussion was sequenced for a study of control samples from healthy donors and cancer patients. The data were produced by immunoSEQ multiplex PCR, yet TCRdb's version contains in-frame clones alone and is incomplete. The top ten hold 2.4% of the sample, which has 45,000 to 55,000 clones, 85% to 95% seen once. This CDR3 has 16 amino acids. Trimming stripped 1 base from V and 0 bases from J, with 10 bases between. CDR1 and CDR2 from the germline V gene are LGHDT and YNNKEL (reference sequence). This TCR came from a man aged 30-40 years in good health. The V call is TRBV3-1 (or the pseudogene TRBV3-2), the J call TRBJ1-3, with D perhaps matching TRBD1 (5 bases). The sample was blood. CDR3 sequence reads: CASSQGQSISGNTIYF. As DNA, the CDR3 is TGTGCCAGCAGCCAAGGACAGTCAATCTCTGGAAACACCATATATTTT.